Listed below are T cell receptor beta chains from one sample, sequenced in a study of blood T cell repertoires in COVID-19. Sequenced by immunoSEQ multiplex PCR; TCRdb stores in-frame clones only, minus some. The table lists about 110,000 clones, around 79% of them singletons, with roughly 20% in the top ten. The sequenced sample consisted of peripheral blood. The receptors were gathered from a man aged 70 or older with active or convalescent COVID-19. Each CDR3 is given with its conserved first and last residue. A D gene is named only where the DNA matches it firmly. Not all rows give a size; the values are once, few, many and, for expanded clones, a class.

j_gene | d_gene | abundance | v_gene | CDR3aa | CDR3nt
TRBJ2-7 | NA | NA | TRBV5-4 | CASSLEQSEQYF | TGTGCCAGCAGCTTAGAACAATCGGAGCAGTACTTC
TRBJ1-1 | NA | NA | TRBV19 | CASSIRRNTEAFF | TGTGCCAGTAGTATTAGGAGGAACACTGAAGCTTTCTTT
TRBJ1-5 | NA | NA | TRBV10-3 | CAISPQGTQPQHF | TGTGCCATCAGCCCCCAGGGGACTCAGCCCCAGCATTTT
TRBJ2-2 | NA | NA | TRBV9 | CASSANRATGELFF | TGTGCCAGCAGCGCGAACAGGGCAACCGGGGAGCTGTTTTTT
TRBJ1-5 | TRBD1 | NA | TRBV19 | CASSNGQGATVNQPQHF | TGTGCCAGTAGTAATGGACAGGGCGCGACAGTCAATCAGCCCCAGCATTTT
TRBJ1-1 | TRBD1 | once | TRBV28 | CASTIGQANTEAFF | TGTGCCAGCACCATTGGACAGGCCAACACTGAAGCTTTCTTT
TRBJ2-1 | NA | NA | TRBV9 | CASSSRGSSESSYNEQFF | TGTGCCAGCAGCTCTCGGGGATCCAGCGAGAGCTCCTACAATGAGCAGTTCTTC
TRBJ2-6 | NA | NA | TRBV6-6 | CASSRGRKGVLSSGANVLTF | TGTGCCAGCAGCCGCGGACGTAAGGGGGTACTTAGCTCTGGGGCCAACGTCCTGACTTTC
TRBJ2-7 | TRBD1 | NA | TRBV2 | CASLRGPWAYEQYF | TGTGCCAGCCTAAGGGGGCCATGGGCCTACGAGCAGTACTTC
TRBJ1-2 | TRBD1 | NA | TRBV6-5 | CASSYSDRGPGYTF | TGTGCCAGCAGTTACTCGGACAGGGGGCCCGGCTACACCTTC
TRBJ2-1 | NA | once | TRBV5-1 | CASSPTSYNEQFF | TGCGCCAGCAGCCCTACTAGTTACAATGAGCAGTTCTTC
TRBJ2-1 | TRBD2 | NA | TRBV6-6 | CASSQRPGLANGGRYNEQFF | TGTGCCAGCAGTCAGAGACCGGGACTAGCAAACGGTGGGCGATACAATGAGCAGTTCTTC
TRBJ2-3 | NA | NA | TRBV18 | CASSREGNTQYF | TGTGCCAGCTCACGTGAGGGAAATACGCAGTATTTT
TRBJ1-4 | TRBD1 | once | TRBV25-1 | CASSERAGGGEKLFF | TGTGCCAGCAGTGAGAGGGCAGGGGGCGGTGAAAAACTGTTTTTT
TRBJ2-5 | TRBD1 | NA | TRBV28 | CASSTRDRGQETQYF | TGTGCCAGCAGCACCCGGGACAGGGGACAAGAGACCCAGTACTTC
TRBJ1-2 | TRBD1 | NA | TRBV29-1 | CSVGTANYGYTF | TGCAGCGTCGGGACAGCAAACTATGGCTACACCTTC
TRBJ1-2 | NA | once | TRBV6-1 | CASSEGSLKGYTF | TGTGCCAGCAGTGAGGGCAGCCTAAAGGGCTACACCTTC
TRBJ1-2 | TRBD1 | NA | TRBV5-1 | CASSLEGGEYGYTF | TGCGCCAGCAGCTTGGAAGGGGGCGAATATGGCTACACCTTC
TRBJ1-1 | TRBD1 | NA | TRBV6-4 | CASSDPRDRGGEAFF | TGTGCCAGCAGTGACCCAAGGGACAGGGGTGGTGAAGCTTTCTTT
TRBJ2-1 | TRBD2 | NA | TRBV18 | CASSPRGGGTSGTHEQFF | TGTGCCAGCTCACCACGAGGGGGCGGGACTAGCGGGACCCATGAGCAGTTCTTC
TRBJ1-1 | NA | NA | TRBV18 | CASSRGEANTEAFF | TGTGCCAGCTCACGGGGGGAAGCGAACACTGAAGCTTTCTTT
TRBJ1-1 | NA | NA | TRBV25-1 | CASRLGLNTEAFF | TGTGCCAGCAGGTTGGGCCTGAACACTGAAGCTTTCTTT
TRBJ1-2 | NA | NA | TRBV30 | CAWHPPGPYYGYTF | TGTGCCTGGCATCCGCCGGGTCCATACTATGGCTACACCTTC
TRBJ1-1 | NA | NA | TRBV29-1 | CSVKQAISTEAFF | TGCAGCGTTAAACAGGCGATTTCGACTGAAGCTTTCTTT
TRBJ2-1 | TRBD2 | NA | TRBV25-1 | CASSDPSGAYNEQFF | TGTGCCAGCAGTGACCCTAGCGGCGCTTACAATGAGCAGTTCTTC
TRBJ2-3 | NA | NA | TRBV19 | CASSRGDTTDTQYF | TGTGCCAGTAGTCGGGGGGACACCACAGATACGCAGTATTTT
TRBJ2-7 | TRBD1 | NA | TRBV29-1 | CSVTGTDYEQYF | TGCAGCGTCACCGGGACAGACTACGAGCAGTACTTC
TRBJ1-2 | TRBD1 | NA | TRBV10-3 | CAISGDRGTNGYTF | TGTGCCATCAGTGGTGACAGGGGTACAAATGGCTACACCTTC
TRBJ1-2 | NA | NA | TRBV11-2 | CASSPGGGGYGYTF | TGTGCCAGCAGCCCTGGGGGGGGAGGCTATGGCTACACCTTC
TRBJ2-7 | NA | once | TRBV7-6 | CASSPRGAGEGEQYF | TGTGCCAGCAGCCCCCGGGGGGCAGGGGAGGGCGAGCAGTACTTC
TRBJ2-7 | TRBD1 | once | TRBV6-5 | CASTLYEGTVYEQYF | TGTGCCAGCACCCTCTACGAGGGGACAGTATACGAGCAGTACTTC
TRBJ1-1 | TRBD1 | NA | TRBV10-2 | CASSEFRASGTGVEAFF | TGCGCCAGCAGTGAGTTTAGGGCTTCCGGGACAGGGGTTGAAGCTTTCTTT
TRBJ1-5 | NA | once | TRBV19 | CASTKGLLGPQHF | TGTGCCAGTACAAAAGGACTCCTGGGGCCCCAGCATTTT
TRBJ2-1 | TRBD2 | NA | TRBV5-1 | CASSVMAGDSYNEQFF | TGCGCCAGCAGCGTTATGGCGGGAGACTCCTACAATGAGCAGTTCTTC
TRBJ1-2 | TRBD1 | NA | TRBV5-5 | CASSSGQGRTGYTF | TGTGCCAGCAGCTCTGGACAGGGGAGGACTGGCTACACCTTC
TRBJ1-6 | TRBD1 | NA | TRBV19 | CASGGQGARGSPLHF | TGTGCCAGTGGGGGACAGGGGGCGAGAGGGTCACCCCTCCACTTT
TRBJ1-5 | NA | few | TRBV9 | CASSSTDSNQPQHF | TGTGCCAGCAGCTCTACAGATAGCAATCAGCCCCAGCATTTT
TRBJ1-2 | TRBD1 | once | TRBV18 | CASSSLQGTNYGYTF | TGTGCCAGCTCATCCCTACAGGGGACTAACTATGGCTACACCTTC
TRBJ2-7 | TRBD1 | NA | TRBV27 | CASTPSGQIYEQYF | TGTGCCAGTACGCCTTCGGGACAGATCTACGAGCAGTACTTC
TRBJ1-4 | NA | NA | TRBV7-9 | CASSLVAEFKLFF | TGTGCCAGCAGCTTAGTGGCCGAATTCAAACTGTTTTTT
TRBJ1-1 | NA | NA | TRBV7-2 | CASSLSQGTEAFF | TGTGCCAGCAGCTTGAGTCAGGGGACTGAAGCTTTCTTT
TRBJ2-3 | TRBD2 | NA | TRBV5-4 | CASSFKREGGSDTQYF | TGTGCCAGCAGCTTTAAGCGGGAGGGGGGGTCGGATACGCAGTATTTT
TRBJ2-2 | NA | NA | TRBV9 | CASSLQGDGELFF | TGTGCCAGCAGCCTCCAGGGTGACGGGGAGCTGTTTTTT
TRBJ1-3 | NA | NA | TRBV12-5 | CASGRGSGNTIYF | TGTGCTAGTGGCCGGGGCTCTGGAAACACCATATATTTT
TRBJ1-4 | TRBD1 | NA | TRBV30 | CARRQGSNEKLFF | TGTGCCCGCCGACAGGGATCCAATGAAAAACTGTTTTTT
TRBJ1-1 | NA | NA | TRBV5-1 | CASSELQGSGTEAFF | TGCGCCAGCAGCGAACTACAGGGAAGTGGGACTGAAGCTTTCTTT